This TCR beta chain was identified during a study of blood T cell repertoires in COVID-19. In the study overall: Sources were T cells, B-cell-depleted T cells, or PBMCs; the material itself was cDNA or gDNA.

This CDR3 is built from 14 residues. The trim removed 3 bases at V and 3 bases at J, leaving 5 bases unmatched. Germline values: CDR1 SGHRS, CDR2 YFSETQ. Original methodology: Amplification from reference gene primers served as the basis for estimated nucleated cell counts. Profiling relied on immunoSEQ multiplex PCR, and the TCRdb table lists in-frame clones only, not all of them. V and J calls and clone size follow that table, whereas D and trimming were derived from the DNA. This table has about 59,000 clones, 91% appearing once. The receptor's source is a human donor in a cohort sampled during active COVID-19. The chain links TRBV5-1 to TRBJ2-7; 8 bases agree with TRBD1. The sequenced material came from peripheral blood. The DNA for the CDR3 is TGCGCCAGCAGCTCGGGACAGGCTCTCTACGAGCAGTACTTC. This encodes CASSSGQALYEQYF.